The 22 T cell receptor beta chains below come from one sample, sequenced in a study of T cells in women clearing cervical HPV infection (dated by TCRdb to the late 2010s). Library preparation was by the immunoSEQ multiplex PCR assay. TCRdb took this table from immuneACCESS and kept in-frame rearrangements with V and J called. Such tables lack part of the clones; where checked against another copy, unresolved V genes explain under half of the gap, and the rest is unexplained. The sample has about 24,000 clones on record. The top ten hold roughly 5.5% of the sample. The sequenced sample was blood buffy coat. These receptors originate from a woman between 18 and 70 years old with a cervical HPV16 infection that either progressed to CIN3+ or cleared (not recorded which).

A word on this clone: With the read ending 3 residues before the CDR3 end, the germline J gene is used to fill in that end. The rearrangement links TRBV5-1 to TRBJ2-3; 10 bases agree with TRBD2. Germline CDR1 is SGHRS and CDR2 is YFSETQ. The CDR3 length is 19 residues. V lost 4 bases and J lost 1; bases outside the gene matches: 15. CDR3 residues: CASSRADPTLAGGTDTQYF. Incomplete CDR3 DNA: TGCGCCAGCAGCAGGGCTGACCCAACCCTAGCGGGAGGCACAGATACG. Looking up the rest from reference TRBV5-1 and TRBJ2-3 gives the full variable domain: KAGVTQTPRYLIKTRGQQVTLSCSPISGHRSVSWYQQTPGQGLQFLFEYFSETQRNKGNFPGRFSGRQFSNSRSEMNVSTLELGDSALYLCASSRADPTLAGGTDTQYFGPGTRLTVL.

Turning to this clone: The sequenced fragment ends 3 residues before the CDR3 boundary, so the rest is inferred from the germline J gene. The gene calls are TRBV19 and TRBJ2-1, with TRBD1 matching over 8 bases. The length of the CDR3 is 14 residues. In germline, CDR1 is LNHDA, CDR2 SQIVND (reference sequence). The ends lost 5 bases at V and 7 bases at J; junction bases unmatched: 7. CDR3: CASSVTGGRNEQFF. The sequenced CDR3 bases are TGTGCCAGTAGTGTAACAGGGGGAAGGAATGAG.

Turning to this clone: Coverage ceases 3 residues before the CDR3 finishes, and the germline J gene fills in the end. The chain employs TRBV6-1 and TRBJ1-2, with D maybe TRBD1 (6 bases). The CDR3 is 13 amino acids. Germline-derived CDR1 and CDR2 are MNHNS and SASEGT. The CDR3 protein is CASSEVRGYGYTF. Partial CDR3 DNA: TGTGCCAGCAGTGAAGTCAGGGGTTACGGC.

About this clone: With the read ending 3 residues before the CDR3 end, the germline J gene is used to fill in that end. V and J are TRBV19 and TRBJ2-3; 13 bases are a match to TRBD2. The CDR3 spans 18 residues. Per the germline V gene, CDR1 is LNHDA and CDR2 is SQIVND (reference sequence). Trimming cost V 0 bases and J 4 bases; bases outside gene matches: 7. CDR3 DNA (partial): TGTGCCAGTAGTATAGAACTAGCGGGGGGGCCAGTGCCAGATACG. Translating gives CASSIELAGGPVPDT. The whole CDR3 sequence reads CASSIELAGGPVPDTQYF.

Concerning this clone: The CDR3 is cut off 3 residues early in the read; its end comes from the germline J gene. V and J are TRBV7-3 and TRBJ1-2; 10 bases fit TRBD1. This CDR3 region has 14 residues. V lost 5 bases and J lost 5; bases outside the gene matches: 5. Germline V gene lookup returns CDR1 SGHTA and CDR2 FQGTGA. The CDR3 loop reads CASSLLGQGYGYTF. The part of the CDR3 DNA that was read is TGTGCCAGCAGCCTTTTGGGACAGGGGTATGGC.

Remarks on this clone: Read data end 3 residues before the CDR3 end; the end is taken from the germline J gene. V usage is TRBV5-1 and J usage is TRBJ1-2; 7 nucleotides align to TRBD1. V was clipped by 1 base and J by 2 bases; unmatched bases: 17. Germline values: CDR1 SGHRS, CDR2 YFSETQ. This CDR3 comprises 19 residues. CDR3 sequence reads: CASSLRVYRDSDPNYGYTF. CDR3 DNA, as far as it was read: TGCGCCAGCAGCTTGAGGGTCTATCGGGACAGTGATCCGAACTATGGC.

Partial CDR3 DNA: TGTGCCAGCAGCCATTTGGACAGCTATAGGGGC. Protein sequence: CASSHLDSYRG. The full CDR3 sequence reads CASSHLDSYRGYTF. V usage is TRBV14 and J usage is TRBJ1-2, with a weak D call TRBD1 (6 bases). Read sequence stops 3 residues before the CDR3 end, and the germline J gene provides the missing end. The germline gives CDR1 SGHDN, CDR2 FVKESK. This CDR3 is built from 14 residues.

The CDR3 sequence is CSARTPTSRLSYNEQFF. The part of the CDR3 DNA that was read is TGCAGTGCTAGAACCCCTACTAGCCGCCTCTCCTACAATGAG. The rearrangement uses TRBV20-1 and TRBJ2-1, with D perhaps matching TRBD2 (6 bases). The CDR3 end falls 3 residues outside the read, so it is completed with the germline J gene. CDR3 length: 17 residues. Trimming took 2 bases from V and 0 from J, leaving 17 bases between them. Per germline, CDR1 DFQATT and CDR2 SNEGSKA (reference sequence).

As concerns this clone: The read finishes 3 residues shy of the CDR3 end, and the germline J gene is used to complete it. This chain uses TRBV19 with TRBJ2-2, with TRBD1 identical over 8 bases. The CDR3 has 17 amino acids. CDR1 is LNHDA and CDR2 is SQIVND in the germline V gene (reference sequence). J lost 3 bases, V lost 6 bases, and 12 bases had no gene match. CDR3 sequence: CASRDRTGTVDTGELFF. The sequenced part of the CDR3 DNA is TGTGCCAGTAGAGACCGGACAGGGACCGTGGACACCGGGGAG.

As for this clone: The DNA ends 3 residues before the CDR3 does, and the rest of the CDR3 is filled in from the germline J gene. The rearrangement links TRBV10-3 to TRBJ2-7, with 7 bases fitting TRBD2. Germline lookup yields CDR1 ENHRY and CDR2 SYGVKD. CDR3 length: 17 amino acids. Trimming at V came to 3 bases and at J to 3 bases, leaving 14 bases not matched to a gene. This CDR3 reads CAISDNTRDYVHYEQYF. The covered CDR3 bases are TGTGCCATCAGTGATAATACCCGGGACTACGTGCACTACGAG.

Concerning this clone itself: The read stops 3 residues short of the end of the CDR3; the missing end is completed from the germline J gene. This chain connects TRBV2 to TRBJ2-3, with D possibly being TRBD2 (6 bases). The CDR3 is made up of 13 amino acids. The germline gives CDR1 SNHLY, CDR2 FYNNEI. The CDR3 bases that were read are TGTGCCAGCACCAGCGGGCGACAAGAGACG. Translating gives CASTSGRQET. The complete CDR3 reads CASTSGRQETQYF.

The chain's CDR3 is CASSPLHLNYGQYF. CDR3 bases read: TGTGCCAGCTCACCCCTTCATCTTAACTATGGT. The chain uses TRBV18 and TRBJ2-4, with unresolved D. The read ends 3 residues shy of where the CDR3 ends; the end is completed using the germline J gene. The CDR3 is 14 amino acids. In germline, CDR1 is KGHSH, CDR2 LQKENI.

A word on this clone: The read terminates 3 residues ahead of where the CDR3 ends, so the germline J gene completes it. The V gene is TRBV5-6, the J gene TRBJ2-5, with TRBD1 matching 7 bases. CDR1 SGHDT and CDR2 YYEEEE come from the germline V gene. The CDR3 sequence is 15 residues long. Unmatched junction bases numbered 6, after V lost 2 bases and J lost 2 bases. Incomplete CDR3 DNA: TGTGCCAGCAGCTTCGAGACAGGGAATCAAGAGACC. This codes for CASSFETGNQET. The CDR3 in its entirety is CASSFETGNQETQYF. Supplemented by reference TRBV5-6 and TRBJ2-5, the full variable domain reads DAGVTQSPTHLIKTRGQQVTLRCSPKSGHDTVSWYQQALGQGPQFIFQYYEEEERQRGNFPDRFSGHQFPNYSSELNVNALLLGDSALYLCASSFETGNQETQYFGPGTRLLVL.

About this clone: The read halts 3 residues ahead of the CDR3 end, with the missing end drawn from the germline J gene. The gene calls are TRBV5-1 and TRBJ2-2; TRBD1 aligns across 7 bases. The J segment lost 2 bases and the V segment lost 0 bases, leaving 7 bases of the junction unmatched. The CDR3 runs to 17 residues. CDR1 and CDR2 from the germline V gene are SGHRS and YFSETQ. This CDR3 reads CASSLVEGAYNTGELFF. The covered CDR3 bases are TGCGCCAGCAGCTTGGTTGAGGGGGCGTATAACACCGGGGAG.

As for this clone: The read finishes 3 residues shy of the CDR3 end, and the germline J gene is used to complete it. The chain joins TRBV10-3 to TRBJ2-1; 8 bases are a match to TRBD1. The V gene end was trimmed by 6 bases and the J gene end by 4 bases; junction bases not matched to a gene: 5. CDR3 length: 14 amino acids. Germline V gene data show CDR1 as ENHRY and CDR2 as SYGVKD. The sequenced part of the CDR3 DNA is TGTGCCATCAGAGGGGACAGGCAATACAATGAG. Encoded protein: CAIRGDRQYNE. The whole CDR3 protein is CAIRGDRQYNEQFF.

In the case of this clone: At one end, the junction sequence differs from germline, possibly due to a read error. The read ends 3 residues early relative to the CDR3; the germline J gene fills the gap. The same CDR3 can be traced to other DNA sequences in this sample. The rearrangement links TRBV11-2 to TRBJ1-3, with 9 bases that match TRBD1. Per germline, CDR1 SGHAT and CDR2 FQNNGV. CDR3 size: 15 residues. The CDR3 here is CASSNRDRAGNTIYF. CDR3 DNA, as far as it was read: TGTGCCAGCAGCAACAGGGACAGGGCTGGAAACACA.

A word on this clone: The CDR3 is cut off 3 residues early in the read; its end comes from the germline J gene. The chain combines TRBV19 with TRBJ2-7, with 8 bases identical to TRBD2. Germline assignment: CDR1 LNHDA and CDR2 SQIVND (reference sequence). The CDR3 sequence is 13 residues long. Germline trimming cut 5 bases from V and 5 bases from J; bases unmatched to any gene: 5. The CDR3 region is CASSLPGGNEQYF. The sequenced part of the CDR3 DNA is TGTGCCAGTAGTCTCCCGGGGGGGAACGAG.

With regard to this clone: Sequencing ends 3 residues short of the CDR3 end; the germline J gene provides the rest. V gene TRBV19 combines with J gene TRBJ2-3, with 7 bases that match TRBD1. The length of the CDR3 is 15 residues. Germline loops: CDR1 LNHDA, CDR2 SQIVND (reference sequence). The CDR3 is CASSIRTGPQETQYF. The sequenced part of the CDR3 DNA is TGTGCCAGTAGTATAAGGACAGGCCCGCAAGAGACG.

As regards this clone: Read data end 3 residues before the CDR3 end; the end is taken from the germline J gene. J is TRBJ1-6 and V is TRBV6-4; a weak D match, TRBD1 (5 bases). V lost 0 bases, J lost 10 bases, and 16 bases lay in between. CDR1 MRHNA and CDR2 SNTAGT come from the germline V gene. CDR3 length: 16 residues. CDR3 DNA, as far as it was read: TGTGCCAGCAGTGACTCGAGGCAGGGTGGCGAATCACCC. It specifies CASSDSRQGGESP. The whole CDR3 reads CASSDSRQGGESPLHF.

On this clone itself: Coverage ceases 3 residues before the CDR3 finishes, and the germline J gene fills in the end. The chain has TRBV6-2 or TRBV6-3 and TRBJ1-2, with unresolved D. Deletions cut 4 bases from V and 3 bases from J, with 9 bases between. The CDR3 is 13 amino acids. Per the germline V gene, CDR1 is MNHEY and CDR2 is SVGEGT. This chain's CDR3 is CASSSSPDYGYTF. The sequenced CDR3 bases are TGTGCCAGCAGTTCGTCCCCAGACTATGGC.

In regard to this clone: The read ends 3 residues shy of where the CDR3 ends; the end is completed using the germline J gene. The J gene is TRBJ1-3, the V gene TRBV4-1; 8 nucleotides line up with TRBD1. The CDR3 runs to 17 residues. The V gene end was trimmed by 4 bases and the J gene end by 4 bases; junction bases not matched to a gene: 12. Looked up from germline, CDR1 is MGHRA and CDR2 is YSYEKL. The CDR3 spells CASSRQPTGDEGNTIYF. CDR3 DNA (partial): TGCGCCAGCAGCCGTCAACCGACAGGGGACGAAGGAAACACC.

About this clone itself: The read ends 3 residues shy of where the CDR3 ends; the end is completed using the germline J gene. The rearrangement links TRBV7-2 to TRBJ2-5, with a weak D call TRBD1 (6 bases). CDR3 size: 15 residues. Trimming took 5 bases from V and 1 from J, leaving 14 bases between them. Germline CDR1 and CDR2: SGHTA and FQGNSA. CDR3 sequence: CASSRQVAVQETQYF. The DNA read from the CDR3 is TGTGCCAGCAGCAGACAGGTGGCAGTCCAAGAGACC.